One and the same sample provided the 11 T cell receptor beta chains below, sequenced in a study of blood T cell repertoires in COVID-19. Profiled with immunoSEQ multiplex PCR; TCRdb holds only in-frame clones, not every one. The profile covers approximately 210,000 clones, with about 88% appearing a single time and approximately 4.4% taken by the ten largest. The sample comprised peripheral blood. The source is a human donor in a cohort sampled during active COVID-19.

The chain links TRBV28 to TRBJ2-7, with a tentative D call TRBD1 (5 bases). The germline gives CDR1 MDHEN, CDR2 SYDVKM. The CDR3 loop spans 14 amino acids. The germline V and J ends were trimmed by 2 bases and 3 bases, with 11 bases remaining between them. The CDR3 sequence: CASSLLSGFYEQYF. The CDR3 nucleotides read TGTGCCAGCAGTTTACTCTCAGGGTTCTACGAGCAGTACTTC.

V and J are TRBV7-8 and TRBJ2-7; tentatively, D is TRBD2 (6 bases). The germline CDR1 and CDR2 sequences are SGHVS and FQNEAQ. V was trimmed by 0 bases and J by 0 bases, leaving 12 bases between them. This CDR3 spans 16 amino acids. Here the CDR3 reads CASSLALAFSSYEQYF. The CDR3 DNA is TGTGCCAGCAGCTTAGCACTAGCCTTTAGCTCCTACGAGCAGTACTTC.

This sequence joins TRBV3-1 (or the pseudogene TRBV3-2) and TRBJ2-7; 8 bases are a match to TRBD2. The CDR3 sequence is 15 residues long. Germline V CDR1 and CDR2: LGHDT, YNNKEL (reference sequence). After removal of 6 bases from V and 0 bases from J, the junction contained 7 bases not matched to a gene. CDR3 in amino acids: CASRQRGGSSYEQYF. The DNA of the CDR3 is TGTGCCAGCAGGCAACGCGGGGGGAGCTCCTACGAGCAGTACTTC.

The V and J genes are TRBV27 and TRBJ2-7; a possible D gene is TRBD1 (6 bases). The germline gives CDR1 MNHEY, CDR2 SMNVEV (reference sequence). Deletions cut 5 bases from V and 2 bases from J, with 13 bases between. This CDR3 comprises 14 residues. The CDR3 sequence: CASSPRTVAYEQYF. The CDR3 nucleotides are TGTGCCAGCAGTCCCCGGACAGTAGCCTACGAGCAGTACTTC.

CDR3 in DNA: TGCAGCGTTGGGACATCAGCTAACTATGGCTACACCTTC. This translates into CSVGTSANYGYTF. The chain recombines TRBV29-1 with TRBJ1-2; tentative D call: TRBD1 (5 bases). Trimming stripped 4 bases from V and 0 bases from J, with 9 bases between. CDR3 length: 13 amino acids. Per germline, CDR1 SQVTM and CDR2 ANQGSEA.

CDR3 DNA: TGTGCCATCAGTGAGTCGATTTTAGGGGGCTATAATTCACCCCTCCACTTT. Translated, it gives CAISESILGGYNSPLHF. J is TRBJ1-6 and V is TRBV10-3, with a tentative D call TRBD1 (6 bases). CDR3 length: 17 amino acids. Trimming removed 0 bases from V and 3 bases from J, with 12 bases in between. From germline, CDR1 is ENHRY and CDR2 SYGVKD.

The chain joins TRBV19 to TRBJ1-4, with D possibly matching TRBD1 (6 bases). Trimming cost V 5 bases and J 5 bases, with 18 bases left between them. Germline loops: CDR1 LNHDA, CDR2 SQIVND (reference sequence). The CDR3 sequence is 16 residues long. The CDR3 reads CASSAPRDTYNEKLFF. The CDR3 DNA reads TGTGCCAGTAGTGCCCCCCGGGACACCTACAATGAAAAACTGTTTTTT.

V gene TRBV14 combines with J gene TRBJ2-5; 11 bases are shared with TRBD2. With 1 base clipped from V and 6 bases from J, the junction kept 4 bases outside the gene matches. CDR3 size: 15 residues. Germline V lookup: CDR1 SGHDN, CDR2 FVKESK. CDR3 in amino acids: CASSQVAGGPKTQYF. The CDR3 nucleotides read TGTGCCAGCAGCCAAGTAGCGGGGGGGCCAAAGACCCAGTACTTC.

The chain joins TRBV5-4 to TRBJ2-3; D is possibly TRBD2 (5 bases). The CDR3 length is 14 residues. V dropped 1 base and J dropped 4 bases, with 10 bases sitting between them. Germline values: CDR1 SGHNT, CDR2 YYREEE (reference sequence). The CDR3 region has the DNA TGTGCCAGCAGCTTGAGGCTAGCTTCAGATACGCAGTATTTT. Protein sequence: CASSLRLASDTQYF.

The CDR3 DNA is TGTGCCAGCAGCTTAGGCAGGGTTCGTTCACCCCTCCACTTT. Its protein is CASSLGRVRSPLHF. The chain links TRBV7-9 to TRBJ1-6, with D possibly TRBD1 on 5 matching bases. Looked up from germline, CDR1 is SEHNR and CDR2 is FQNEAQ (reference sequence). The ends were cut back, 1 base at V and 9 bases at J, with 10 bases in the middle. This CDR3 is 14 amino acids long.

The count of this clone is one. This chain connects TRBV19 to TRBJ1-6, with D maybe TRBD1 (5 bases). The CDR3 runs to 13 residues. Deletions cut 5 bases from V and 7 bases from J, with 9 bases between. Germline V gene lookup returns CDR1 LNHDA and CDR2 SQIVND (reference sequence). CDR3 in amino acids: CASSGPGNSPLHF. In nucleotides, the CDR3 is TGTGCCAGTAGTGGACCAGGGAATTCACCCCTCCACTTT.